These 12 T cell receptor beta chains were all obtained from the same sample, sequenced in a study of blood T cell repertoires in COVID-19. Only in-frame clones appear in the TCRdb table, and some are missing; sequencing was by immunoSEQ multiplex PCR. This sample has under 110,000 clones, with 75% to 90% found just once. The sequencing input was peripheral blood. All receptors derive from a woman in her 70s with active or convalescent COVID-19.

The chain has TRBV5-1 and TRBJ2-7; no firm D call. This CDR3 has 15 amino acids. Trimming stripped 0 bases from V and 7 bases from J, with 17 bases between. The germline gives CDR1 SGHRS, CDR2 YFSETQ. CDR3 bases: TGCGCCAGCAGCTTGGTCGTCTCCCGGGTAGGTGAGCAGTACTTC. This sequence encodes CASSLVVSRVGEQYF.

This rearrangement joins TRBV14 to TRBJ1-1; 8 nucleotides line up with TRBD1. The CDR3 loop spans 15 amino acids. From germline, CDR1 is SGHDN and CDR2 FVKESK. V shed 4 bases and J 0 bases; nucleotides not matched to a gene: 4. The CDR3: CASSRTGSMNTEAFF. The CDR3 DNA is TGTGCCAGCAGCCGGACAGGGAGTATGAACACTGAAGCTTTCTTT.

CDR3 in amino acids: CATSRDQAGLSYEQYF. The CDR3 coding sequence is TGTGCCACCAGCAGAGATCAGGCAGGGTTATCCTACGAGCAGTACTTC. The J gene is TRBJ2-7, the V gene TRBV15, with TRBD1 as a possible D gene (5 bases). V lost 0 bases and J lost 1, with 13 bases in between. Germline assignment: CDR1 LNHNV and CDR2 YYDKDF (reference sequence). The CDR3 extends over 16 amino acids.

The chain recombines TRBV3-1 (or the pseudogene TRBV3-2) with TRBJ1-1; D is undetermined. The CDR3 is 14 amino acids. Trimming shortened V by 1 base and J by 1 base, and 7 bases separated the two germline ends. Germline lookup yields CDR1 LGHDT and CDR2 YNNKEL (reference sequence). The CDR3 reads CASSQGVENTEAFF. The CDR3 DNA reads as TGTGCCAGCAGCCAAGGAGTAGAGAACACTGAAGCTTTCTTT.

The chain has TRBV6-5 and TRBJ2-6; maybe TRBD1 (6 bases). Germline CDR1 reads MNHEY; CDR2 reads SVGAGI. The CDR3 covers 16 residues. With 4 bases removed from V and 4 bases from J, the gap between germline ends came to 14 bases. CDR3 nucleotides: TGTGCCAGCAGTTTTGTGGGGGCGCGCGGGGCCAACGTCCTGACTTTC. Its protein is CASSFVGARGANVLTF.

The chain joins TRBV3-1 (or the pseudogene TRBV3-2) to TRBJ2-5; a weak D match, TRBD2 (6 bases). Trimming cost V 2 bases and J 2 bases, with 18 bases left between them. This CDR3 comprises 17 residues. The germline CDR1 and CDR2 sequences are LGHDT and YNNKEL (reference sequence). Written as DNA, the CDR3 is TGTGCCAGCAGCCAATGGCACGGCGGGGCAACACAAGAGACCCAGTACTTC. Protein: CASSQWHGGATQETQYF.

The V and J genes are TRBV11-2 and TRBJ2-7; the D gene is possibly TRBD1 (6 bases). CDR1 is SGHAT, CDR2 FQNNGV, per germline. The CDR3 covers 15 residues. V shed 1 base and J shed 3 bases, with 13 bases lying between them. CDR3: CASSLGLWTDYEQYF. The CDR3 DNA reads as TGTGCCAGCAGCTTAGGTCTATGGACAGACTACGAGCAGTACTTC.

The chain links TRBV5-4 to TRBJ1-1; a weak D match, TRBD1 (6 bases). The germline V gene encodes CDR1 SGHNT and CDR2 YYREEE (reference sequence). Trimming shortened V by 2 bases and J by 0 bases, and 8 bases separated the two germline ends. This CDR3 is 14 amino acids long. The CDR3 coding sequence is TGTGCCAGCAGCTTAACAGGGTTGAACACTGAAGCTTTCTTT. Protein sequence: CASSLTGLNTEAFF.

This sequence joins TRBV5-6 and TRBJ2-7; 9 bases fit TRBD1. V shed 4 bases and J 6 bases; nucleotides not matched to a gene: 8. The CDR3 is made up of 14 amino acids. Germline V gene lookup returns CDR1 SGHDT and CDR2 YYEEEE. DNA for the CDR3: TGTGCCAGCAGCCCGGACAGGGGAGAGGGCGAGCAGTACTTC. Its protein product is CASSPDRGEGEQYF.

The J gene is TRBJ1-1, the V gene TRBV7-9; D remains unclear. Germline V gives CDR1 SEHNR, CDR2 FQNEAQ (reference sequence). This CDR3 region has 12 residues. Trimming took off 8 bases at V and 1 base at J, with 8 bases between the two ends. CDR3 residues: CASGQANTEAFF. As DNA, the CDR3 is TGTGCCAGCGGGCAGGCGAACACTGAAGCTTTCTTT.

In nucleotides, the CDR3 is TGTGCCTGGAGTTCCTCGAACACCGGGGAGCTGTTTTTT. This codes for CAWSSSNTGELFF. This chain links TRBV30 with TRBJ2-2; D ambiguous. Per germline, CDR1 GTSNPN and CDR2 SVGIG (reference sequence). This CDR3 region has 13 residues. The ends were cut back, 2 bases at V and 0 bases at J, with 4 bases in the middle.

This clone was seen a single time. This chain connects TRBV27 to TRBJ1-2; tentative D call: TRBD1 (5 bases). This CDR3 contains 13 residues. V was pared by 2 bases and J by 8 bases, with 12 bases between. Germline CDR1 reads MNHEY; CDR2 reads SMNVEV (reference sequence). This CDR3 reads CASSLGSGLGYTF. Here the CDR3 DNA reads TGTGCCAGCAGTTTAGGGTCAGGGTTGGGCTACACCTTC.